This T cell receptor beta chain was captured by sequencing in a study of cytomegalovirus exposure and HLA in healthy donors. Findings and caveats of the study: The study listed 164 cytomegalovirus-associated TCR beta chains. By a later analysis, the bulk of CMV-associated TCR beta chains appeared HLA-restricted.

V lost 1 base, J lost 5 bases, and 3 bases stayed unmatched. The CDR3 runs to 15 residues. Germline CDR1 reads MNHNS; CDR2 reads SASEGT. To note about this clone: Its target is unknown.

PCR amplification relied on 60 Vbeta primers (plus 13 Jbeta primers). Clones were read by immunoSEQ multiplex PCR, and TCRdb kept only the in-frame ones, dropping some. The table lists 150,000 to 200,000 clones, roughly 9.5% of them singletons. Sequenced sample: PBMCs. The receptor was isolated from a woman in her twenties or thirties in good health and CMV-seropositive. The V call is TRBV6-1, the J call TRBJ1-1, with 11 bases aligning to TRBD1. The CDR3 is CASSEGDRGATEAFF. The CDR3 DNA reads TGTGCCAGCAGTGAAGGGGACAGGGGGGCGACTGAAGCTTTCTTT.